This T cell receptor beta chain was observed in a study of T cell clonotyping in hematopoietic cell transplantation. Data came from immunoSEQ multiplex PCR; TCRdb stores just in-frame clones and leaves some out. Here the sample spans approximately 6,200 clones, roughly 90% being singletons. Recipients were bled about 28 days pretransplant and at posttransplant days 30, 100, 180. This sequence was found in a female patient aged 50 to 65 who had an allogeneic stem cell transplant from an unrelated donor, so T cells may come from the graft donor. Some clones in this sample may be carry-over from other donors' samples. Here the sequenced sample was peripheral blood mononuclear cells, taken 100 days after allogeneic stem cell transplant.

CDR3 protein: CASIGGWGDTQYF. The CDR3 DNA reads as TGTGCCAGCATCGGGGGATGGGGAGATACGCAGTATTTT. The chain joins TRBV2 to TRBJ2-3; D perhaps matches TRBD2 (6 bases). The CDR3 has 13 amino acids. The V end lost 7 bases, the J end lost 5 bases, and 13 bases lay between the germline ends. The germline V gene encodes CDR1 SNHLY and CDR2 FYNNEI.